These T cell receptor beta chains were read from a single sample in a study of TIL therapy for anti-PD-1-resistant metastatic lung cancer. Produced via immunoSEQ multiplex PCR; TCRdb's table is partial and in-frame only. The sample has about 36,000 clones; 73% are singletons. The sample consisted of blood, taken at baseline. The origin of the receptors is a person aged 25 to 85 with non-small cell lung cancer. Both conserved end residues are part of each CDR3.

>TRBJ1-1|TRBV19
CASSKAGMNTEAFF
>TRBJ2-1|TRBV9
CASSALSPAEQFF
>TRBJ2-5|TRBV10-3
CAISERGRETQYF
>TRBJ1-4|TRBV5-1
CASSLADAGGYGPNEKLFF
>TRBJ2-1|TRBV6-5
CASSYSVLAGNEQFF
>TRBJ2-6|TRBV5-1
CASKLLQGVAPDLSGANVLTF
>TRBJ1-2|TRBV28
CASSSRGQGPIYGYTF
>TRBJ2-7|TRBV28
CASSSPGGGGEGTSYEQYF
>TRBJ1-1|TRBV5-4
CASSPPGGRTEAFF
>TRBJ1-1|TRBV14
CASSQRTGLNTEAFF
>TRBJ2-3|TRBV5-4
CASSSGSDTQYF
>TRBJ2-3|TRBV5-1
CASSSGTSTDTQYF
>TRBJ2-1|TRBV9
CASSLAGGTYNEQFF
>TRBJ1-5|TRBV12-5
CASGLSRTGGLQPQHF
>TRBJ2-3|TRBV28
CASSLVTDTQYF
>TRBJ2-6|TRBV6-1
CASSDGKASGANVLTF
>TRBJ2-5|TRBV5-1
CASSQDRAAETQYF
>TRBJ1-1|TRBV6-5
CASSYSLLQLNTEAFF
>TRBJ1-1|TRBV7-2
CASSLLTGSTEAFF
>TRBJ2-7|TRBV6-5
CASRPTGSTYEQYF
>TRBJ2-7|TRBV7-9
CASSLAGTGSYEQYF
>TRBJ2-7|TRBV2
CASSVGAPGEQYF
>TRBJ2-1|TRBV25-1
CASSALRTSGRRYEQFF
>TRBJ1-2|TRBV4-2
CASSQDRGGYTF
>TRBJ2-5|TRBV19
CASGEQGVETQYF
>TRBJ1-2|TRBV6-5
CASTRTGGYGYTF
>TRBJ2-7|TRBV19
CASSIYGLGEQYF
>TRBJ2-7|TRBV6-5
CASGLTDGTYEQYF
>TRBJ2-7|TRBV5-6
CASSTGTGGAEQYF
>TRBJ2-7|TRBV30
CACEQVSYEQYF
>TRBJ2-3|TRBV5-4
CASSPRGSGTFDTQYF
>TRBJ2-7|TRBV19
CASSVRSQTGYEQYF
>TRBJ2-7|TRBV18
CASSPREVGTTYEQYF
>TRBJ2-5|TRBV5-6
CASSLARRETQYF
>TRBJ1-5|TRBV27
CASSLWGNQNQPQHF
>TRBJ2-5|TRBV15
CATSTKEGSGTETQYF
>TRBJ2-1|TRBV4-3
CASSQPGPRGHEQFF
>TRBJ1-4|TRBV28
CASLGWSGEKLFF
>TRBJ2-5|TRBV6-1
CASSESGRETQYF
>TRBJ1-1|TRBV5-1
CASSLEGGGGTEAFF
>TRBJ2-5|TRBV5-8
CASSFFKESQETQYF
>TRBJ2-5|TRBV5-6
CASSLLLGTSGSKETQYF
>TRBJ2-6|TRBV6-4
CASSRDSSSGANVLTF
>TRBJ2-1|TRBV6-5
CASSYSTLAGNEQFF